Sequencing of this TCR beta chain was carried out in a study of blood T cell repertoires in COVID-19. At the level of the study: Sources were T cells, B-cell-depleted T cells, or PBMCs; the material itself was cDNA or gDNA.

As originally analysed: Nucleated cell counts were estimated from reference gene primer amplification. Assay used: immunoSEQ multiplex PCR; TCRdb lists only in-frame clones, some missing. That table gives V, J and clone size, and the DNA gave D and trimming. The sample carries fewer than 250,000 clones, around 90% recorded once. The CDR3 is 17 amino acids. Germline CDR1 and CDR2: LGHDT and YNNKEL (reference sequence). J lost 9 bases, V lost 4 bases, and 10 bases had no gene match. Recovered participants had two consecutive negative NP/OP PCR tests, healthcare professional clearance, or symptom resolution.

Sequencing was performed on PBMCs or T cells enriched from blood (not recorded which). The receptor was isolated from a man aged 25 to 45 who had recovered from COVID-19. This chain connects TRBV3-1 (or the pseudogene TRBV3-2) to TRBJ2-4, with 15 bases lining up with TRBD2. In DNA form, the CDR3 reads TGTGCCAGCAGCCCGCCAGGACTAGCGGGAGGGCAAGGCATTCAGTACTTC. Amino acid sequence: CASSPPGLAGGQGIQYF.